This section outlines one T cell receptor (beta chain) sequence together with its context. Autologous stem cell transplantation was followed by relapse in every patient, and brentuximab vedotin exposure varied. The data belong to a study of PD-1 blockade in classical Hodgkin lymphoma. Clones were sequenced by immunoSEQ multiplex PCR, and TCRdb holds only the in-frame ones, with some missing. The table lists 75,000 to 100,000 clones, roughly 81% of them singletons, with about 16% in the top ten. J gave up 8 bases and V 3 bases, and 2 bases lay outside the gene matches. CDR3 size: 15 residues. CDR1 is SGDLS and CDR2 is YYNGEE in the germline V gene.

Specimen: peripheral blood mononuclear cells (PBMCs), collected before the second cycle of nivolumab. The chain employs TRBV9 and TRBJ2-1; TRBD2 agrees at 16 bases. The receptor was isolated from a human donor with classical Hodgkin lymphoma. The CDR3 nucleotides read TGTGCCAGCAGCGCGGGACTAGCGGGAGGGTATGAGCAGTTCTTC. This codes for CASSAGLAGGYEQFF.